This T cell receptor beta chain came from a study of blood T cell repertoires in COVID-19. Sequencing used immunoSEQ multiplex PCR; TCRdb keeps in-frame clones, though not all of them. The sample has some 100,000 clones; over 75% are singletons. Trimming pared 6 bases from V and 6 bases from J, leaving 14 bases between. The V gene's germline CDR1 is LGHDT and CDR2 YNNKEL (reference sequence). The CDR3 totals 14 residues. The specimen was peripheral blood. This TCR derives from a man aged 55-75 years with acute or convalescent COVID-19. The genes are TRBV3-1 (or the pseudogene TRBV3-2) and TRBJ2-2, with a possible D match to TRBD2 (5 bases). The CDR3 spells CASRPSGPSGELFF. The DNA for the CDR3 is TGTGCCAGCAGACCAAGCGGACCGTCCGGGGAGCTGTTTTTT.